These 19 T cell receptor beta chains came from one sample sequenced in a study of T-cell reconstitution after alpha-beta-depleted transplantation in children. Their antigen targets remain unknown. The TCRbeta library incorporated unique molecular identifiers. Each CDR3 protein gets one entry after TCRdb re-called the PCR reads with MiXCR. Counted here are around 30,000 distinct CDR3 sequences, around 7% occurring once; the ten biggest clones make up 27%. The study's findings and limits: Reportedly, roughly two months post-transplant, alpha-beta T cells arose from several hundred expanded graft clones.

The source was peripheral blood, collected 60 days after TCRalphabeta/CD19-depleted stem cell transplant. The receptors were gathered from a child under three years old who had a stem cell transplant for acute myeloid leukemia, so the T cells may come from the graft donor.

J is TRBJ1-2 and V is TRBV7-9, with D possibly TRBD1 on 6 matching bases. Trimming stripped 5 bases from V and 3 bases from J, with 16 bases between. This CDR3 contains 15 residues. The V gene's germline CDR1 is SEHNR and CDR2 FQNEAQ (reference sequence). This chain's CDR3 is CASSLSGGADYGYTF. The DNA for the CDR3 is TGTGCCAGCAGCCTTAGCGGGGGCGCGGACTATGGCTACACCTTC.

This clonotype was observed at least ten times. This chain uses TRBV4-3 with TRBJ2-7; 10 bases line up with TRBD2. The CDR3 extends over 15 amino acids. Germline values: CDR1 LGHNA, CDR2 YSLEER. With V trimmed by 3 bases and J by 5 bases, 7 bases remained unmatched. For the CDR3, the DNA is TGCGCCAGCAGCCAGGGAGCGGGGGGGCCCCACGAGCAGTACTTC. Translation gives CASSQGAGGPHEQYF.

This clonotype was picked up many times. The rearrangement uses TRBV28 and TRBJ2-7, with TRBD2 matching over 8 bases. The CDR3 has 14 residues. Germline lookup yields CDR1 MDHEN and CDR2 SYDVKM. Trimming removed 5 bases from V and 1 base from J; junction bases left unmatched: 4. This CDR3 is CASSPGTSSYEQYF. CDR3 nucleotides: TGTGCCAGCAGTCCCGGGACTAGTTCCTACGAGCAGTACTTC.

This clonotype has at least ten counts. This chain joins TRBV10-3 and TRBJ2-3; tentative D call: TRBD2 (5 bases). Germline V lookup: CDR1 ENHRY, CDR2 SYGVKD. V lost 1 base, J lost 2 bases, and 10 bases lay in between. CDR3 length: 15 residues. CDR3 sequence: CAISELEGITDTQYF. DNA for the CDR3: TGTGCCATCAGTGAGTTAGAGGGAATCACAGATACGCAGTATTTT.

In its sample, this clonotype was seen many times. This rearrangement joins TRBV4-2 to TRBJ2-5; TRBD1 matches 7 bases. Germline assignment: CDR1 LGHNA and CDR2 YNFKEQ. The CDR3 is made up of 14 amino acids. The trim removed 3 bases at V and 3 bases at J, leaving 4 bases unmatched. CDR3 region: CASSHEGAKETQYF. The CDR3 DNA follows: TGTGCCAGCAGCCATGAGGGGGCTAAAGAGACCCAGTACTTC.

This clonotype was seen repeatedly, ten times or more. This chain connects TRBV21-1 to TRBJ2-3; whether TRBD1, the table's D call, matches the DNA was not checked. TRBV21-1 has pseudogene status. The CDR3 consists of 15 residues. The CDR3 loop reads CASSKLGTEADTQYF. As DNA, the CDR3 is TGTGCCAGCAGCAAACTCGGGACAGAGGCAGATACGCAGTATTTT.

This clonotype was seen at least ten times. This chain uses TRBV19 with TRBJ1-4; no definite D call. Trimming stripped 6 bases from V and 3 bases from J, with 8 bases between. Looked up from germline, CDR1 is LNHDA and CDR2 is SQIVND (reference sequence). The length of the CDR3 is 13 residues. The CDR3 is CASREDANEKLFF. The CDR3 DNA is TGTGCCAGTAGAGAGGATGCTAATGAAAAACTGTTTTTT.

Ten or more counts support this clonotype. The chain recombines TRBV12-3 or TRBV12-4 with TRBJ1-2; D might be TRBD1 (5 bases). Between the trimmed V and J ends, which lost 5 bases and 6 bases, there was a span of 10 bases. CDR3 length: 12 residues. CDR3 coding DNA: TGTGCCAGCAGTCTTGGGGCCCATGGCTACACCTTC. It specifies CASSLGAHGYTF.

A note on this clonotype: A read error is possible here, since a much larger clone lies one base away. V and J are TRBV7-2 and TRBJ2-1; 7 nucleotides match TRBD2. Trimming cost V 9 bases and J 3 bases; bases outside gene matches: 11. Germline assignment: CDR1 SGHTA and CDR2 FQGNSA. CDR3 size: 15 residues. CDR3 sequence: CARSGGRGGYNEQFF. CDR3 coding DNA: TGTGCCAGGAGCGGAGGGAGGGGTGGCTACAATGAGCAGTTCTTC.

This clonotype came up many times. This sequence joins TRBV27 and TRBJ2-1; no reliable D call. CDR3 size: 13 residues. The V end lost 5 bases, the J end lost 6 bases, and 11 bases lay between the germline ends. CDR1 is MNHEY and CDR2 is SMNVEV in the germline V gene (reference sequence). CDR3 in amino acids: CASSVLWVNEQFF. The CDR3 coding sequence is TGTGCCAGCAGTGTTCTCTGGGTCAATGAGCAGTTCTTC.

This clonotype came up many times. The V gene is TRBV9, the J gene TRBJ2-1, with a possible D match to TRBD2 (5 bases). This CDR3 has 15 residues. The V end was cut by 3 bases, the J end by 0 bases, with 10 bases between. Per the germline V gene, CDR1 is SGDLS and CDR2 is YYNGEE. This CDR3 is CASSARGSSYNEQFF. The DNA of the CDR3 is TGTGCCAGCAGCGCCCGGGGTAGCTCCTACAATGAGCAGTTCTTC.

By share, this clonotype counts as medium-sized. V and J are TRBV19 and TRBJ2-2, with D perhaps being TRBD1 or TRBD2 (5 bases each). Per germline, CDR1 LNHDA and CDR2 SQIVND (reference sequence). CDR3 size: 18 residues. Trimming took 7 bases from V and 0 from J, leaving 21 bases between them. This CDR3 reads CASTLLGVWGTNTGELFF. The CDR3 DNA reads as TGTGCCAGTACCCTACTGGGGGTCTGGGGTACGAACACCGGGGAGCTGTTTTTT.

This clonotype occurred many times. The chain uses TRBV29-1 and TRBJ2-6; 10 bases fit TRBD2. V shed 7 bases and J 0 bases; nucleotides not matched to a gene: 6. CDR1 SQVTM and CDR2 ANQGSEA come from the germline V gene. The CDR3 runs to 16 residues. In DNA, the CDR3 is TGCAGCGGAAGACTAGCGGGCGACTCTGGGGCCAACGTCCTGACTTTC. Protein: CSGRLAGDSGANVLTF.

This clonotype showed up many times. The gene calls are TRBV10-3 and TRBJ2-2, with 12 bases aligning to TRBD1. Germline loops: CDR1 ENHRY, CDR2 SYGVKD. The CDR3 is 17 amino acids. The V gene end was trimmed by 3 bases and the J gene end by 6 bases; junction bases not matched to a gene: 8. Written as DNA, the CDR3 is TGTGCCATCAGTGAAGAATACCGGGACAGGGGGCCCGGGGAGCTGTTTTTT. Its translation is CAISEEYRDRGPGELFF.

This clonotype was recorded many times. The V gene is TRBV4-3, the J gene TRBJ2-2; D is unclear. Deletions cut 0 bases from V and 10 bases from J, with 6 bases between. CDR3 length: 12 residues. From germline, CDR1 is LGHNA and CDR2 YSLEER. The CDR3 is CASSQDWEELFF. CDR3 nucleotide sequence: TGCGCCAGCAGCCAAGATTGGGAGGAGCTGTTTTTT.

This clonotype showed up many times. V is TRBV7-3 and J is TRBJ2-7; TRBD1 agrees at 9 bases. V dropped 1 base and J dropped 3; count of bases not matched to a gene: 4. The CDR3 totals 15 residues. In germline, CDR1 is SGHTA, CDR2 FQGTGA. The CDR3 DNA reads TGTGCCAGCAGCTTAAAGGGGACAGGGAACTACGAGCAGTACTTC. Translation: CASSLKGTGNYEQYF.

This clonotype was observed at least ten times. The chain is built from TRBV9 and TRBJ2-5; 10 bases align to TRBD1. CDR3 size: 13 residues. V shed 10 bases, J shed 5 bases, and the junction held 8 bases outside the gene matches. In germline, CDR1 is SGDLS, CDR2 YYNGEE. For the CDR3, the DNA is TGTGCCGGACCGGGACAGGGGACGGAGACCCAGTACTTC. Amino acids: CAGPGQGTETQYF.

Judged by abundance, this clonotype is medium-sized. The rearrangement links TRBV27 to TRBJ1-2; 8 nucleotides agree with TRBD1. In germline, CDR1 is MNHEY, CDR2 SMNVEV (reference sequence). This CDR3 is 14 amino acids long. The trim removed 2 bases at V and 4 bases at J, leaving 3 bases unmatched. The chain's CDR3 is CASSLAQGVYGYTF. Here the CDR3 DNA reads TGTGCCAGCAGTTTAGCACAGGGGGTCTATGGCTACACCTTC.

This clonotype occurred many times. The V and J genes are TRBV4-3 and TRBJ2-7; 11 bases fit TRBD1. V shed 4 bases and J 3 bases; nucleotides not matched to a gene: 8. This CDR3 contains 16 residues. Germline V lookup: CDR1 LGHNA, CDR2 YSLEER. This CDR3 reads CASSPLTGTGGYEQYF. The CDR3 region has the DNA TGCGCCAGCAGCCCCCTTACCGGGACAGGGGGCTACGAGCAGTACTTC.